These T cell receptor beta chains were read from a single sample in a study of spatial heterogeneity in lung cancer. TCRdb reprocessed the 5' RACE reads with MiXCR, giving one entry per CDR3 protein. The sample includes about 30,000 distinct CDR3 sequences, approximately 5.4% seen only once; the top ten take 20% to 25%. The sequenced sample was PBMCs, obtained at follow-up. These receptors came from a male donor with early-stage non-small cell lung cancer. CDR3s include the opening cysteine and the closing phenylalanine or tryptophan. D genes are given only for firm matches. Size is stated for part of the rows, as once, few or many counts, or as a class when the clone is expanded.

d_call,clone_size,v_call,j_call,cdr3_aa,cdr3_nt
TRBD1,few,TRBV6-2/TRBV6-3,TRBJ2-5,CASRGTGEETQYF,TGTGCCAGCAGGGGGACAGGGGAAGAGACCCAGTACTTC
.,many,TRBV19,TRBJ2-2,CASKPGRNTGELFF,TGTGCCAGTAAACCGGGGCGGAACACCGGGGAGCTGTTTTTT
TRBD2,many,TRBV6-5,TRBJ2-1,CASRSVSGGYNEQFF,TGTGCCAGCAGGTCTGTTAGCGGGGGGTACAATGAGCAGTTCTTC
.,many,TRBV9,TRBJ1-1,CASSPLGGSNTEAFF,TGTGCCAGCAGCCCCCTTGGAGGGAGTAACACTGAAGCTTTCTTT
.,.,TRBV19,TRBJ1-5,CASSMEGVLGRNQPQHF,TGTGCCAGTAGTATGGAGGGGGTCCTAGGTCGCAATCAGCCCCAGCATTTT
TRBD1,many,TRBV2,TRBJ2-3,CASSETGDDTQYF,TGTGCCAGCAGTGAGACAGGGGACGATACGCAGTATTTT
TRBD1,many,TRBV20-1,TRBJ1-6,CSAEDRGDNSPLHF,TGCAGTGCTGAGGACAGGGGTGATAATTCACCCCTCCACTTT
.,many,TRBV10-3,TRBJ1-5,CAISDEGYNQPQHF,TGTGCCATCAGTGATGAGGGCTACAATCAGCCCCAGCATTTT
TRBD2,many,TRBV25-1,TRBJ2-5,CASSDYIGSGTTQETQYF,TGTGCCAGCAGTGACTATATCGGCTCCGGGACTACCCAAGAGACCCAGTACTTC
.,few,TRBV20-1,TRBJ2-4,CSARVVGDRRIAKNIQYF,TGCAGTGCTAGGGTCGTGGGGGACCGTAGGATAGCCAAAAACATTCAGTACTTC
TRBD2,many,TRBV28,TRBJ2-1,CASSLVTSGSHNEQFF,TGTGCCAGCAGTTTAGTTACTAGCGGGTCCCACAATGAGCAGTTCTTC
.,.,TRBV10-3,TRBJ1-1,CAISESQGNTEAFF,TGTGCCATCAGTGAGTCGCAGGGAAACACTGAAGCTTTCTTT
TRBD1,many,TRBV5-1,TRBJ2-1,CASSLATGGTYNEQFF,TGCGCCAGCAGCTTGGCCACAGGGGGCACCTACAATGAGCAGTTCTTC
.,many,TRBV4-3,TRBJ1-3,CASSQDAAGSGNTIYF,TGCGCCAGCAGCCAAGATGCGGCAGGGTCTGGAAACACCATATATTTT
TRBD1,many,TRBV7-3,TRBJ1-1,CASSTDRWSTEAFF,TGTGCCAGCAGCACGGACAGGTGGAGCACTGAAGCTTTCTTT
.,many,TRBV15,TRBJ1-5,CATSRDYGSDQPQHF,TGTGCCACCAGCAGAGATTATGGTTCGGATCAGCCCCAGCATTTT
.,many,TRBV4-2,TRBJ2-7,CASSQSLTGSYEQYF,TGTGCCAGCAGCCAATCACTAACCGGGTCCTACGAGCAGTACTTC
.,many,TRBV6-5,TRBJ1-1,CASSKERTEAFF,TGTGCCAGCAGTAAAGAGAGAACCGAAGCTTTCTTT
TRBD2,many,TRBV20-1,TRBJ2-1,CSASPLAGYNEQFF,TGCAGTGCTAGTCCCCTAGCGGGGTACAATGAGCAGTTCTTC
.,.,TRBV4-1,TRBJ2-1,CASTGSGREQFF,TGCGCCAGCACCGGGAGCGGAAGGGAGCAGTTCTTC
.,many,TRBV5-1,TRBJ2-1,CASSPRQVRSYNEQFF,TGCGCCAGCAGCCCGAGACAGGTCCGCTCCTACAATGAGCAGTTCTTC
.,many,TRBV5-6,TRBJ1-4,CASSRISAGANEKLFF,TGTGCCAGCAGCCGGATCTCGGCAGGGGCTAATGAAAAACTGTTTTTT
TRBD1,.,TRBV7-9,TRBJ2-3,CASSLAGTGVPDTQYF,TGTGCCAGCAGCTTAGCCGGGACAGGGGTCCCAGATACGCAGTATTTT
.,many,TRBV3-1,TRBJ2-1,CASSQGSGLGNEQFF,TGTGCCAGCAGCCAGGGATCGGGCCTAGGGAATGAGCAGTTCTTC
TRBD2,many,TRBV7-2,TRBJ2-7,CASSSYAGDSYEQYF,TGTGCCAGCAGCTCGTACGCGGGGGACTCCTACGAGCAGTACTTC
.,many,TRBV4-3,TRBJ1-1,CASSQGGENTEAFF,TGCGCCAGCAGCCAAGGTGGGGAGAACACTGAAGCTTTCTTT
.,few,TRBV5-5,TRBJ2-6,CASGGSGPSGANVLTF,TGTGCCAGCGGGGGGAGCGGCCCCTCTGGGGCCAACGTCCTGACTTTC
.,many,TRBV4-3,TRBJ1-4,CASSQDLGGGDEKLFF,TGCGCCAGCAGCCAAGATTTAGGTGGGGGTGATGAAAAACTGTTTTTT
.,few,TRBV12-3/TRBV12-4,TRBJ1-2,CASSRGQGYTF,TGTGCCAGCAGCAGGGGACAAGGCTACACCTTC
.,many,TRBV6-2/TRBV6-3,TRBJ2-2,CASSLLEGTGELFF,TGTGCCAGCAGCCTTTTAGAAGGCACCGGGGAGCTGTTTTTT
TRBD2,.,TRBV7-2,TRBJ2-1,CASSSGLAGGNEQFF,TGTGCCAGCAGCTCCGGACTAGCGGGAGGGAATGAGCAGTTCTTC
.,.,TRBV13,TRBJ2-7,CASRTGSSSYEQYF,TGTGCCAGCAGGACGGGATCGAGCTCCTACGAGCAGTACTTC
TRBD1,few,TRBV18,TRBJ2-7,CASSPAGQGGYEQYF,TGTGCCAGCTCACCGGCGGGACAGGGTGGTTACGAGCAGTACTTC
TRBD1,many,TRBV20-1,TRBJ1-2,CSARMGQGAEGYTF,TGCAGTGCTAGGATGGGACAGGGGGCGGAAGGCTACACCTTC
TRBD1,few,TRBV12-3/TRBV12-4,TRBJ1-1,CASSPGQGGGTEAFF,TGTGCCAGCAGCCCCGGACAGGGTGGAGGCACTGAAGCTTTCTTT